One and the same sample provided the 30 T cell receptor beta chains below, sequenced in a study of CD8+ T cells in alopecia areata. Treatment denoted: oral pan-JAK inhibitor, 5-10 mg twice daily. Once RNA had been extracted, it was reverse transcribed into cDNA to act as the sequencing template. Produced via immunoSEQ multiplex PCR; TCRdb's table is partial and in-frame only. The sample consists of more than 200,000 clones, approximately 67% of them appearing once. Specimen: CD4+ T cells sorted from blood, collected at week 44, from a patient treated with tofacitinib. All receptors come from a human donor with alopecia areata.

This clone was seen only a few times. The J gene is TRBJ1-5, the V gene TRBV6-6, with a possible D match to TRBD1 (5 bases). The CDR3 runs 14 residues. From germline, CDR1 is MNHNY and CDR2 SVGAGI (reference sequence). V was trimmed by 2 bases and J by 4 bases, leaving 9 bases between them. This CDR3 reads CASSYGTVNQPQHF. The DNA for the CDR3 is TGTGCCAGCAGTTACGGGACTGTGAATCAGCCCCAGCATTTT.

This clone was counted between two and nine times. The chain uses TRBV7-8 and TRBJ2-3; D ambiguous. CDR3 size: 17 residues. Germline V gives CDR1 SGHVS, CDR2 FQNEAQ. V shed 1 base and J shed 1 base, with 15 bases lying between them. CDR3 sequence: CASSLGSLSVGTDTQYF. The CDR3 DNA reads as TGTGCCAGCAGCTTAGGGTCTTTATCTGTTGGCACAGATACGCAGTATTTT.

The chain has TRBV6-5 and TRBJ1-1, with 8 bases matching TRBD1. The length of the CDR3 is 14 residues. Germline CDR1 reads MNHEY; CDR2 reads SVGAGI. V was pared by 0 bases and J by 5 bases, with 2 bases of the junction left unmatched. CDR3 nucleotide sequence: TGTGCCAGCAGTTACTCCAGGGGGCGGACTGAAGCTTTCTTT. Translated, it gives CASSYSRGRTEAFF.

The V and J genes are TRBV14 and TRBJ1-6, with D hard to call. Trimming shortened V by 6 bases and J by 4 bases, and 13 bases separated the two germline ends. The CDR3 has 15 amino acids. Germline V CDR1 and CDR2: SGHDN, FVKESK. CDR3 protein: CASSEQPIYNSPLHF. In nucleotides, the CDR3 is TGTGCCAGCAGTGAACAGCCAATTTATAATTCACCCCTCCACTTT.

The J gene is TRBJ1-1, the V gene TRBV29-1, with D maybe TRBD1 (6 bases). The V and J ends lost 6 bases and 1 base respectively, with 18 bases between them. Germline V gene data show CDR1 as SQVTM and CDR2 as ANQGSEA. The CDR3 runs 15 residues. For the CDR3, the DNA is TGCAGCGTGAGGGTGACAGGATCCCCGAACACTGAAGCTTTCTTT. Translating gives CSVRVTGSPNTEAFF.

This CDR3 is CASSPRRDSLVGELFF. The CDR3 nucleotides read TGCGCCAGCAGCCCAAGACGAGACAGCCTTGTCGGGGAGCTGTTTTTT. The V gene is TRBV5-1, the J gene TRBJ2-2; tentative D call: TRBD1 (5 bases). V gave up 4 bases and J gave up 7 bases, with 20 bases separating them. The CDR3 sequence is 16 residues long. Germline V CDR1 and CDR2: SGHRS, YFSETQ.

This clone was counted a few times. The V call is TRBV27, the J call TRBJ1-2; TRBD1 agrees at 10 bases. The V gene end was trimmed by 6 bases and the J gene end by 4 bases; junction bases not matched to a gene: 8. This CDR3 comprises 15 residues. Germline-derived CDR1 and CDR2 are MNHEY and SMNVEV (reference sequence). The CDR3: CASRSDRGPLYGYTF. DNA of the CDR3: TGTGCCAGCAGATCCGACAGGGGGCCCCTCTATGGCTACACCTTC.

The genes are TRBV7-2 and TRBJ2-3; D gene uncertain. The germline gives CDR1 SGHTA, CDR2 FQGNSA. This CDR3 contains 12 residues. V was shortened by 8 bases and J by 0 bases, with 6 bases between the two germline ends. The CDR3 DNA reads as TGTGCCAGCGGGCAGAGCACAGATACGCAGTATTTT. Translating gives CASGQSTDTQYF.

This clone was seen a single time. The rearrangement links TRBV4-3 to TRBJ1-6; D is ambiguous. Trimming shortened V by 0 bases and J by 5 bases, and 11 bases separated the two germline ends. The CDR3 sequence is 16 residues long. CDR1 is LGHNA and CDR2 is YSLEER in the germline V gene. This chain's CDR3 is CASSQEFGSNNSPLHF. The CDR3 DNA follows: TGCGCCAGCAGCCAAGAGTTCGGTTCTAATAATTCACCCCTCCACTTT.

In its sample, this clone was seen a few times. The V call is TRBV5-1, the J call TRBJ2-6; D remains ambiguous. Germline V gene sequence: CDR1 SGHRS, CDR2 YFSETQ. The ends were cut back, 2 bases at V and 0 bases at J, with 9 bases in the middle. The CDR3 consists of 16 residues. CDR3: CASSFNRNSGANVLTF. Here the CDR3 DNA reads TGCGCCAGCAGCTTTAATCGTAACTCTGGGGCCAACGTCCTGACTTTC.

The chain combines TRBV11-2 with TRBJ1-1; perhaps TRBD1 as D (5 bases). This CDR3 is 14 amino acids long. Trimming stripped 1 base from V and 1 base from J, with 7 bases between. Germline V gives CDR1 SGHAT, CDR2 FQNNGV. The CDR3 sequence is CASSLGGSNTEAFF. Written as DNA, the CDR3 is TGTGCCAGCAGCTTAGGGGGGTCGAACACTGAAGCTTTCTTT.

V usage is TRBV29-1 and J usage is TRBJ2-4, with 11 nucleotides matching TRBD2. Losses at the gene ends were 2 bases for V and 3 bases for J; bases not matched to a gene: 9. The CDR3 spans 17 residues. CDR1 and CDR2 from the germline V gene are SQVTM and ANQGSEA. The CDR3 loop is CSVEIAGGTWSKNIQYF. DNA for the CDR3: TGCAGCGTTGAAATAGCGGGGGGGACCTGGAGCAAAAACATTCAGTACTTC.

This clone was seen just once. This chain connects TRBV2 to TRBJ1-5; TRBD1 agrees at 7 bases. Germline CDR1 is SNHLY and CDR2 is FYNNEI. V shed 6 bases, J shed 3 bases, and the junction held 8 bases outside the gene matches. The CDR3 runs to 15 residues. CDR3 in amino acids: CASRGGQVANQPQHF. The CDR3 bases are TGTGCCAGCAGGGGCGGACAGGTCGCCAATCAGCCCCAGCATTTT.

This clone was counted between two and nine times. This chain joins TRBV4-1 and TRBJ2-5; D unclear. This CDR3 is 16 amino acids long. The germline V and J ends were trimmed by 0 bases and 5 bases, with 16 bases remaining between them. The germline V gene has CDR1 MGHRA and CDR2 YSYEKL. This CDR3 reads CASSQEFPGNKETQYF. For the CDR3, the DNA is TGCGCCAGCAGCCAAGAGTTCCCCGGCAACAAGGAGACCCAGTACTTC.

This clone was seen a few times. The chain uses TRBV5-1 and TRBJ2-7; TRBD1 might be the D (5 bases). The V and J ends lost 1 base and 0 bases respectively, with 11 bases between them. Germline V lookup: CDR1 SGHRS, CDR2 YFSETQ. The CDR3 covers 15 residues. CDR3 coding DNA: TGCGCCAGCAGCTTGCAGGGCGGACCCTCCTACGAGCAGTACTTC. This translates into CASSLQGGPSYEQYF.

The table lists this clone with a few counts. The CDR3 bases are TGCGCCAGCAGCTTGGGGAAAGAGGCCGAGCAGTACTTC. Translation: CASSLGKEAEQYF. The chain carries TRBV5-1 and TRBJ2-7, with D uncertain. The CDR3 contains 13 residues. Trimming stripped 0 bases from V and 6 bases from J, with 10 bases between. Germline assignment: CDR1 SGHRS and CDR2 YFSETQ.

The rearrangement joins TRBV19 to TRBJ2-6, with 7 positions matching TRBD1. Germline trimming cut 4 bases from V and 2 bases from J; bases unmatched to any gene: 5. This CDR3 is 16 amino acids long. CDR1 is LNHDA, CDR2 SQIVND, per germline (reference sequence). The CDR3, as DNA: TGTGCCAGTAGTACGCCCGGACAGGCTGGGGCCAACGTCCTGACTTTC. Translating gives CASSTPGQAGANVLTF.

CDR3 in DNA: TGTGCCTTCCGGGGGGGACACGAGTATGGCTACACCTTC. It specifies CAFRGGHEYGYTF. The chain links TRBV30 to TRBJ1-2, with D possibly matching TRBD1 (6 bases). The germline gives CDR1 GTSNPN, CDR2 SVGIG (reference sequence). The CDR3 contains 13 residues. V was shortened by 7 bases and J by 5 bases, with 17 bases between the two germline ends.

The table lists this clone with a count of one. V gene TRBV5-1 combines with J gene TRBJ1-2; TRBD1 matches at 9 bases. The junction had 4 bases not matched to a gene; V was cut back by 4 bases and J by 0 bases. The CDR3 loop spans 15 amino acids. The germline V gene has CDR1 SGHRS and CDR2 YFSETQ. The CDR3 sequence: CASSAGTGTNYGYTF. The CDR3 region has the DNA TGCGCCAGCAGCGCCGGGACAGGGACTAACTATGGCTACACCTTC.

The chain carries TRBV29-1 and TRBJ1-1; D perhaps matches TRBD1 (5 bases). Trimming took off 4 bases at V and 4 bases at J, with 10 bases between the two ends. Germline values: CDR1 SQVTM, CDR2 ANQGSEA. The CDR3 loop spans 12 amino acids. The CDR3 protein is CSVAGDGTEAFF. The CDR3 DNA sequence: TGCAGCGTTGCCGGGGACGGCACTGAAGCTTTCTTT.

The rearrangement joins TRBV6-5 to TRBJ2-5; 8 bases agree with TRBD1. The CDR3 is made up of 14 amino acids. Losses at the gene ends were 4 bases for V and 3 bases for J; bases not matched to a gene: 4. Germline CDR1 is MNHEY and CDR2 is SVGAGI. CDR3: CASSFRTGKETQYF. CDR3 bases: TGTGCCAGCAGTTTCCGGACAGGGAAAGAGACCCAGTACTTC.

This clone was seen only once. V is TRBV5-1 and J is TRBJ2-2; 10 bases align to TRBD1. V dropped 0 bases and J dropped 4; count of bases not matched to a gene: 3. Germline CDR1 reads SGHRS; CDR2 reads YFSETQ. The CDR3 is 16 amino acids. Here the CDR3 DNA reads TGCGCCAGCAGCTTGGAGGGGACAGGGGTCACCGGGGAGCTGTTTTTT. Translating it yields CASSLEGTGVTGELFF.

The chain uses TRBV6-4 and TRBJ2-2; 7 bases agree with TRBD1. V dropped 6 bases and J dropped 1; count of bases not matched to a gene: 2. The CDR3 extends over 14 amino acids. Looked up from germline, CDR1 is MRHNA and CDR2 is SNTAGT. In DNA, the CDR3 is TGTGCCAGCAGCTGGGACAGGAACACCGGGGAGCTGTTTTTT. Translated, it gives CASSWDRNTGELFF.

This chain connects TRBV29-1 to TRBJ1-4; D is perhaps TRBD1 (5 bases). In germline, CDR1 is SQVTM, CDR2 ANQGSEA. The CDR3 totals 15 residues. Trimming took off 0 bases at V and 8 bases at J, with 16 bases between the two ends. CDR3 sequence (DNA): TGCAGCGTTGAAGAGCGGGGGGGAATTGGCGAAAAACTGTTTTTT. Amino acid sequence: CSVEERGGIGEKLFF.

The sample holds a few counts of this clone. The chain joins TRBV29-1 to TRBJ1-5; D unclear. The CDR3 extends over 13 amino acids. Germline V lookup: CDR1 SQVTM, CDR2 ANQGSEA. Trimming cost V 4 bases and J 3 bases, with 10 bases left between them. CDR3 sequence: CSVGFEFNQPQHF. CDR3 sequence (DNA): TGCAGCGTTGGGTTCGAGTTCAATCAGCCCCAGCATTTT.

This clone was recorded a few times. The chain joins TRBV29-1 to TRBJ1-2; TRBD1 agrees at 9 bases. V shed 3 bases and J 4 bases; nucleotides not matched to a gene: 6. The CDR3 has 14 amino acids. Germline-derived CDR1 and CDR2 are SQVTM and ANQGSEA. The CDR3: CSVDKGQGSYGYTF. The CDR3 DNA follows: TGCAGCGTTGATAAGGGACAGGGCTCCTATGGCTACACCTTC. Variable domain in full (rest from reference TRBV29-1 and TRBJ1-2): SAVISQKPSRDICQRGTSLTIQCQVDSQVTMMFWYRQQPGQSLTLIATANQGSEATYESGFVIDKFPISRPNLTFSTLTVSNMSPEDSSIYLCSVDKGQGSYGYTFGSGTRLTVV.

V gene TRBV4-3 combines with J gene TRBJ1-2; D remains ambiguous. Germline V gene data show CDR1 as LGHNA and CDR2 as YSLEER. This CDR3 is built from 14 residues. Trimming left V 0 bases short and J 3 bases short, with 8 bases between. The CDR3 is CASSQEGFHYGYTF. CDR3 coding DNA: TGCGCCAGCAGCCAAGAAGGGTTCCACTATGGCTACACCTTC.

The chain recombines TRBV4-1 with TRBJ1-5, with D hard to call. CDR3 size: 15 residues. V lost 4 bases to trimming and J lost 5 bases, with 15 bases between them. From germline, CDR1 is MGHRA and CDR2 YSYEKL. CDR3 residues: CASSPTSALDQPQHF. The CDR3 DNA sequence: TGCGCCAGCAGCCCGACGAGTGCCCTCGATCAGCCCCAGCATTTT.

J is TRBJ2-3 and V is TRBV2; no clear D gene. The V and J ends lost 3 bases and 0 bases respectively, with 13 bases between them. Germline CDR1 is SNHLY and CDR2 is FYNNEI. The CDR3 spans 16 residues. DNA of the CDR3: TGTGCCAGCAGTGAGTCGGTCTACCTTAGCACAGATACGCAGTATTTT. Protein product: CASSESVYLSTDTQYF.

A remark on this clone: At the DNA level, this CDR3 is encoded by other sequences in the same sample as well. The chain carries TRBV9 and TRBJ1-1, with 7 bases lining up with TRBD1. The CDR3 sequence is 14 residues long. The ends lost 0 bases at V and 2 bases at J; junction bases unmatched: 1. CDR1 is SGDLS and CDR2 is YYNGEE in the germline V gene. The CDR3 region is CASSVGQGNTEAFF. The CDR3 DNA reads as TGTGCCAGCAGCGTAGGACAGGGTAACACTGAAGCTTTCTTT.